This T cell receptor (beta chain) is from a study of blood T cell repertoires in COVID-19. Turning to the study itself: Donors in the United States, Italy and Spain gave samples during acute or convalescent COVID-19. T cells, B-cell-depleted T cells, or PBMCs provided the cDNA or gDNA that served as material.

Per the original data handling: From reference gene primer amplification, estimates of nucleated cell counts were derived. The repertoire was sequenced with immunoSEQ multiplex PCR; TCRdb's copy has only in-frame clones and lacks some. D and trimming were read from the DNA, whereas the V and J calls and clone size are those reported in that table. The table lists around 460,000 clones, about 90% of them singletons. The CDR3 spans 10 residues. Germline CDR1 SEHNR, CDR2 FQNEAQ (reference sequence). Trimming took 6 bases from V and 4 from J, leaving 3 bases between them. This TCR derives from a man in his late teens or twenties with COVID-19, enrolled during active disease. The chain links TRBV7-9 to TRBJ1-2; the D is unclear. The sequencing sample was made of peripheral blood. The CDR3 protein is CASSLYGYTF. In DNA form, the CDR3 reads TGTGCCAGCAGTCTCTATGGCTACACCTTC. The variable domain in full, with the rest retrieved from reference TRBV7-9 and TRBJ1-2, is DTGVSQNPRHKITKRGQNVTFRCDPISEHNRLYWYRQTLGQGPEFLTYFQNEAQLEKSRLLSDRFSAERPKGSFSTLEIQRTEQGDSAMYLCASSLYGYTFGSGTRLTVV.